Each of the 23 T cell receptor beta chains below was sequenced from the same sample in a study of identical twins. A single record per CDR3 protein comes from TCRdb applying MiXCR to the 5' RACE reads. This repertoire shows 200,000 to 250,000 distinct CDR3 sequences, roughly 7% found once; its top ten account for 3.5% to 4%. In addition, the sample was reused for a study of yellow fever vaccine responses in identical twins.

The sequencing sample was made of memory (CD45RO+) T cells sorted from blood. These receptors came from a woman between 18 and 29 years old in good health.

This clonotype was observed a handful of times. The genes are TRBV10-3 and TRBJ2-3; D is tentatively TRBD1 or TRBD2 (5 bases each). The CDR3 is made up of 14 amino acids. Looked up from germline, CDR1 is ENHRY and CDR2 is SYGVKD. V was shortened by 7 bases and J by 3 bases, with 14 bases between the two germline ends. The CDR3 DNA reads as TGTGCCATCAAACCGGGACGGCAAACAGATACGCAGTATTTT. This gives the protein CAIKPGRQTDTQYF.

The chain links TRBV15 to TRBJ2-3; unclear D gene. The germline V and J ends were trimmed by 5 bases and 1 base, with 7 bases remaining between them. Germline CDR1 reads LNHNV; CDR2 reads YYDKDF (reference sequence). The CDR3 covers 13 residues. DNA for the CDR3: TGTGCCACCAGCGCCCGAGGCACAGATACGCAGTATTTT. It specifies CATSARGTDTQYF.

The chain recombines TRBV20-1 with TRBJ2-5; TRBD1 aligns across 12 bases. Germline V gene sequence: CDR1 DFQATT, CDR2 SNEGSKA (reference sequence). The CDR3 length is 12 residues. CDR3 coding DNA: TGCAGGGGACAGGGGGCCGAAGAGACCCAGTACTTC. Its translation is CRGQGAEETQYF.

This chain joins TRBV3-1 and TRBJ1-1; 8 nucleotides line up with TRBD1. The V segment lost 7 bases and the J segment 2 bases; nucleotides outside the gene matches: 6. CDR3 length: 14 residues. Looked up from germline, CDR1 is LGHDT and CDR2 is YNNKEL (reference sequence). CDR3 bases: TGTGCCAGCACCCTCGGACAGGGTAACACTGAAGCTTTCTTT. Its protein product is CASTLGQGNTEAFF.

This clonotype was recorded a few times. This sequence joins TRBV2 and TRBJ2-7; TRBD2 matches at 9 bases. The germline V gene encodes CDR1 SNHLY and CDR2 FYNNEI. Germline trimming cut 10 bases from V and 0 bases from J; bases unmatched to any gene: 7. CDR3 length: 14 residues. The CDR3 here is CATSEREASYEQYF. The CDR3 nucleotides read TGTGCCACCTCGGAGCGGGAGGCCTCCTACGAGCAGTACTTC.

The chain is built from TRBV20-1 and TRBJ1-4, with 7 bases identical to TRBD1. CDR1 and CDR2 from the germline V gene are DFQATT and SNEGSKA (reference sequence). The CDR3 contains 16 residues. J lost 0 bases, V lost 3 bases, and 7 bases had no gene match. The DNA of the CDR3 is TGCAGTGCTAGGGGTGGGACAGTAGCAACTAATGAAAAACTGTTTTTT. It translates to CSARGGTVATNEKLFF.

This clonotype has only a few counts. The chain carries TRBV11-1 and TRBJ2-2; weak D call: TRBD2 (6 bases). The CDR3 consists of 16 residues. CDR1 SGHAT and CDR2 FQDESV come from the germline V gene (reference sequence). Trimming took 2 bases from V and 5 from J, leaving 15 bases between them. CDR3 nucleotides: TGTGCCAGCAGCTTACGGTCCGGGAGCTCTACCGGGGAGCTGTTTTTT. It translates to CASSLRSGSSTGELFF.

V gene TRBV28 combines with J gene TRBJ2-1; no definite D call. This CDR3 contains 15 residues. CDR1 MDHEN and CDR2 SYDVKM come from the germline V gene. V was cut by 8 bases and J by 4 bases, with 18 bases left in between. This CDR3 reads CASGSHGVPYNEQFF. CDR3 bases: TGTGCCAGCGGGTCCCATGGGGTTCCTTACAATGAGCAGTTCTTC.

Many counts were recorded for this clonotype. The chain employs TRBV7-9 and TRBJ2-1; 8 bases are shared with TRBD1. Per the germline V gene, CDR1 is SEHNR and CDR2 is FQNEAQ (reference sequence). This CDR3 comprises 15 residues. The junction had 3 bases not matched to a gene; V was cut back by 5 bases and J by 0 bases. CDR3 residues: CASSGGQGSYNEQFF. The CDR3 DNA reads TGTGCCAGCAGCGGAGGACAGGGCTCCTACAATGAGCAGTTCTTC. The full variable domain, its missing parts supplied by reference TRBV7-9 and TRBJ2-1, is DTGVSQNPRHKITKRGQNVTFRCDPISEHNRLYWYRQTLGQGPEFLTYFQNEAQLEKSRLLSDRFSAERPKGSFSTLEIQRTEQGDSAMYLCASSGGQGSYNEQFFGPGTRLTVL.

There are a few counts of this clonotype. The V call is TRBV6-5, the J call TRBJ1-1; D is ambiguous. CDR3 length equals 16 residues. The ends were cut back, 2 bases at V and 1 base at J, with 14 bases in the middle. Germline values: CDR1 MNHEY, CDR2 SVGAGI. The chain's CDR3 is CASSYPIRQANTEAFF. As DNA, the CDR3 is TGTGCCAGCAGTTACCCTATACGTCAGGCGAACACTGAAGCTTTCTTT.

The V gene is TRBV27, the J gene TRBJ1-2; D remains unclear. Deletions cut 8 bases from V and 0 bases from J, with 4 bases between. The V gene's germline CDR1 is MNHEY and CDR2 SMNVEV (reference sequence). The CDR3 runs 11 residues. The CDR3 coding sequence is TGTGCCAGCTGGTCTAACTATGGCTACACCTTC. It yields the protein CASWSNYGYTF.

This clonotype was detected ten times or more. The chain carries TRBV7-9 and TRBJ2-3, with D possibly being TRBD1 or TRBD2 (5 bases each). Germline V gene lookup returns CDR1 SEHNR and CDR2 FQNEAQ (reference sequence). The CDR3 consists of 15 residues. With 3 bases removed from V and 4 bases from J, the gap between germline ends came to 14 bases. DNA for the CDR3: TGTGCCAGCAGCTTCGGGGCGCTAGATGCAGATACGCAGTATTTT. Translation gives CASSFGALDADTQYF.

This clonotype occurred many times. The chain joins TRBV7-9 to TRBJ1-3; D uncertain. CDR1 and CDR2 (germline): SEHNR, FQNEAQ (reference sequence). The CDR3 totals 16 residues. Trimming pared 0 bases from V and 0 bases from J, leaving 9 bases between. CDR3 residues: CASSLAAQLSGNTIYF. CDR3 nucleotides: TGTGCCAGCAGCTTAGCGGCGCAGCTCTCTGGAAACACCATATATTTT.

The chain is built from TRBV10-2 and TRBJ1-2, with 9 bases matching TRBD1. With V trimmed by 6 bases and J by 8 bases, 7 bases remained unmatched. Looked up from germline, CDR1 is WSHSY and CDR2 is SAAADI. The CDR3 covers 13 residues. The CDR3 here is CASRLQGARGYTF. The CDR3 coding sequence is TGCGCCAGCAGGTTACAGGGGGCTAGAGGCTACACCTTC.

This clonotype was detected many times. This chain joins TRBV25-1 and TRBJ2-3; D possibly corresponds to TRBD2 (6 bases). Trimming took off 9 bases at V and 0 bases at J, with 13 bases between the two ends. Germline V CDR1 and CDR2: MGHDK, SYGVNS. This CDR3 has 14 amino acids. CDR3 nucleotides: TGTGCCAGTACTAGACTAGAGAGCACAGATACGCAGTATTTT. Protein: CASTRLESTDTQYF.

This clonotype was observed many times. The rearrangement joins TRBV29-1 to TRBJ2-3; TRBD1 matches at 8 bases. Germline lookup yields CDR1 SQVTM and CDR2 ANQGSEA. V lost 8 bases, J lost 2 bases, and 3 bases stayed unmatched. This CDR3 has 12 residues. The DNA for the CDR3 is TGCAGCTTCAGGGGGCTCACAGATACGCAGTATTTT. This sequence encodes CSFRGLTDTQYF.

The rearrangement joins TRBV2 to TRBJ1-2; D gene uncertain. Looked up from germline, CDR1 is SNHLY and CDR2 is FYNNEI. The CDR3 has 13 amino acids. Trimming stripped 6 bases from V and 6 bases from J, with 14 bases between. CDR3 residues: CASRPPPPHGYTF. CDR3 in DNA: TGTGCCAGCAGGCCCCCACCACCCCATGGCTACACCTTC.

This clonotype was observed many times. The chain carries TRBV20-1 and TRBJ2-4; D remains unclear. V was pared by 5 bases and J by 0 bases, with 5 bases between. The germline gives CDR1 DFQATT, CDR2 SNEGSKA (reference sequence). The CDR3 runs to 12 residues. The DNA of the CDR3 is TGCAGTGCTGTTCTAGCCAAAAACATTCAGTACTTC. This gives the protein CSAVLAKNIQYF.

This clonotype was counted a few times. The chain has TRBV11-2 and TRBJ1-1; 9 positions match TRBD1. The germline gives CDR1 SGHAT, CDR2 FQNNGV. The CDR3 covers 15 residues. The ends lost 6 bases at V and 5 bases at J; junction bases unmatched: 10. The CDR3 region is CASRKLTGGGTEAFF. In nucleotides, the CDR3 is TGTGCCAGCAGAAAATTAACAGGGGGCGGTACTGAAGCTTTCTTT. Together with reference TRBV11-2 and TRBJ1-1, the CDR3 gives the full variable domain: EAGVAQSPRYKIIEKRQSVAFWCNPISGHATLYWYQQILGQGPKLLIQFQNNGVVDDSQLPKDRFSAERLKGVDSTLKIQPAKLEDSAVYLCASRKLTGGGTEAFFGQGTRLTVV.

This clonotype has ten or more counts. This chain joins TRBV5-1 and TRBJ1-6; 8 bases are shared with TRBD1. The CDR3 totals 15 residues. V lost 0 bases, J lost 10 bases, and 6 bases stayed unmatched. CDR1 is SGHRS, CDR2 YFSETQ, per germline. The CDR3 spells CASSLDGRGLSPLHF. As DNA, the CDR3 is TGCGCCAGCAGCTTGGACGGCAGGGGGCTGTCACCCCTCCACTTT.

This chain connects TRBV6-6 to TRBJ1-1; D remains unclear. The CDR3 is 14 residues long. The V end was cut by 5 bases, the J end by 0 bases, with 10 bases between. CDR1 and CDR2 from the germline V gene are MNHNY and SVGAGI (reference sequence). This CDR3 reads CASSQQVLNTEAFF. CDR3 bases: TGTGCCAGCAGTCAGCAGGTGCTGAACACTGAAGCTTTCTTT.

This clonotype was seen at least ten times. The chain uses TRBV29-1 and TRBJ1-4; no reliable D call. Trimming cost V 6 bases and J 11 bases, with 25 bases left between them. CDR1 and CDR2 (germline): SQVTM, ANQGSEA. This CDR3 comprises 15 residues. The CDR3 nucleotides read TGCAGCGTGAACCCAACAGCGGACCCCAACAACAAACTGTTTTTT. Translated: CSVNPTADPNNKLFF.

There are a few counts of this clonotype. The DNA of the CDR3 is TGCGCCAGCAGCAAGGACGGATCGGGGTCCTACAATGAGCAGTTCTTC. Its translation is CASSKDGSGSYNEQFF. The chain employs TRBV5-1 and TRBJ2-1; tentative D call: TRBD2 (5 bases). V gave up 4 bases and J gave up 1 base, with 15 bases separating them. Germline loops: CDR1 SGHRS, CDR2 YFSETQ. The CDR3 totals 16 residues.